The 13 T cell receptor beta chains in this list originate from one sample, sequenced in a study of blood T cell repertoires in COVID-19. Generated by immunoSEQ multiplex PCR, the TCRdb table keeps only in-frame clones and is missing some. The profile shows some 150,000 clones, 85% to 90% of them singletons. The sequenced material came from peripheral blood. These receptors were taken from a man aged 18-30 years with active or convalescent COVID-19.

V gene TRBV9 combines with J gene TRBJ2-1, with TRBD2 matching over 8 bases. This CDR3 comprises 15 residues. Trimming took 4 bases from V and 0 from J; bases not matched to a gene: 3. Germline-derived CDR1 and CDR2 are SGDLS and YYNGEE. The CDR3 nucleotides read TGTGCCAGCAGCTCCGGGACTAGCTCCTACAATGAGCAGTTCTTC. The encoded protein is CASSSGTSSYNEQFF.

The chain is built from TRBV27 and TRBJ1-5, with TRBD1 matching over 10 bases. Trimming took 2 bases from V and 9 from J; bases not matched to a gene: 10. This CDR3 contains 16 residues. Germline lookup yields CDR1 MNHEY and CDR2 SMNVEV (reference sequence). CDR3 nucleotides: TGTGCCAGCAGTTTAACCGGGACAGGGGCCCTTAGGCCCCAGCATTTT. It is translated as CASSLTGTGALRPQHF.

This rearrangement joins TRBV16 to TRBJ2-7; 9 nucleotides match TRBD2. Germline V gene data show CDR1 as KGHSY and CDR2 as FQNENV. The trim removed 2 bases at V and 3 bases at J, leaving 2 bases unmatched. The CDR3 covers 14 residues. The CDR3 reads CASSQVAGDYEQYF. In DNA form, the CDR3 reads TGTGCCAGCAGCCAAGTAGCGGGAGACTACGAGCAGTACTTC.

This chain connects TRBV5-1 to TRBJ2-3; no reliable D call. This CDR3 has 16 amino acids. Trimming removed 0 bases from V and 0 bases from J, with 11 bases in between. Germline loops: CDR1 SGHRS, CDR2 YFSETQ. CDR3 residues: CASSLGSGRSTDTQYF. The CDR3 coding sequence is TGCGCCAGCAGCTTGGGGTCCGGCAGGAGCACAGATACGCAGTATTTT.

The V call is TRBV29-1, the J call TRBJ2-5, with 12 bases identical to TRBD2. V was clipped by 4 bases and J by 5 bases; unmatched bases: 8. Germline CDR1 SQVTM, CDR2 ANQGSEA. The CDR3 length is 15 residues. The CDR3 spells CSVVPTSGGLETQYF. CDR3 coding DNA: TGCAGCGTTGTACCGACTAGCGGGGGCCTGGAGACCCAGTACTTC.

CDR3 sequence: CATGEYNEQFF. CDR3 bases: TGTGCCACGGGAGAGTACAATGAGCAGTTCTTC. The gene calls are TRBV24-1 and TRBJ2-1; perhaps TRBD2 as D (5 bases). Trimming removed 10 bases at V and 4 bases at J, with 7 bases between. This CDR3 region has 11 residues. CDR1 is KGHDR and CDR2 is SFDVKD in the germline V gene.

A single count supports this clone. The genes are TRBV14 and TRBJ2-5; a weak D match, TRBD2 (5 bases). Looked up from germline, CDR1 is SGHDN and CDR2 is FVKESK. V was trimmed by 2 bases and J by 1 base, leaving 8 bases between them. The CDR3 sequence is 14 residues long. DNA of the CDR3: TGTGCCAGCAGCCAAACGGGGATCCAAGAGACCCAGTACTTC. This codes for CASSQTGIQETQYF.

The genes are TRBV3-1 (or the pseudogene TRBV3-2) and TRBJ2-7; possibly TRBD2 for D (6 bases). In germline, CDR1 is LGHDT, CDR2 YNNKEL (reference sequence). This CDR3 is 12 amino acids long. Trimming left V 9 bases short and J 0 bases short, with 9 bases between. This CDR3 is CASIGSSYEQYF. As DNA, the CDR3 is TGTGCCAGTATCGGGAGCTCCTACGAGCAGTACTTC.

This clone was found a few times. The gene calls are TRBV6-5 and TRBJ1-2; 9 bases match TRBD1. The CDR3 length is 14 residues. The V gene end was trimmed by 7 bases and the J gene end by 4 bases; junction bases not matched to a gene: 7. From germline, CDR1 is MNHEY and CDR2 SVGAGI. The CDR3 loop reads CASTRTGEGYGYTF. CDR3 nucleotide sequence: TGTGCCAGCACCCGGACAGGGGAAGGCTATGGCTACACCTTC.

The chain employs TRBV10-2 and TRBJ2-3; unclear D gene. The CDR3 is 11 residues long. Germline V gene data show CDR1 as WSHSY and CDR2 as SAAADI. Trimming left V 6 bases short and J 10 bases short, with 11 bases between. This CDR3 is CASSNLPAQYF. CDR3 coding DNA: TGCGCCAGCAGCAACCTGCCGGCGCAGTATTTT.

V and J are TRBV30 and TRBJ1-5; D remains ambiguous. CDR3 length: 13 amino acids. V lost 8 bases to trimming and J lost 0 bases, with 11 bases between them. CDR1 and CDR2 (germline): GTSNPN, SVGIG (reference sequence). The CDR3 coding sequence is TGTGCCCCCGGGGAGTCTAGCAATCAGCCCCAGCATTTT. It encodes CAPGESSNQPQHF.

The chain joins TRBV9 to TRBJ2-2; 9 nucleotides match TRBD2. Trimming took 0 bases from V and 7 from J; bases not matched to a gene: 7. Germline V gene lookup returns CDR1 SGDLS and CDR2 YYNGEE. This CDR3 is 16 amino acids long. In nucleotides, the CDR3 is TGTGCCAGCAGCGTAGTGGCGGGAGGGCCGGACGGGGAGCTGTTTTTT. It yields the protein CASSVVAGGPDGELFF. The full variable domain, with the rest looked up from reference TRBV9 and TRBJ2-2, is DSGVTQTPKHLITATGQRVTLRCSPRSGDLSVYWYQQSLDQGLQFLIQYYNGEERAKGNILERFSAQQFPDLHSELNLSSLELGDSALYFCASSVVAGGPDGELFFGEGSRLTVL.

This sequence joins TRBV4-1 and TRBJ2-1; tentative D call: TRBD1 (6 bases). Germline loops: CDR1 MGHRA, CDR2 YSYEKL. The CDR3 contains 16 residues. V was shortened by 0 bases and J by 5 bases, with 14 bases between the two germline ends. CDR3: CASSQDVNRVNNEQFF. In DNA form, the CDR3 reads TGCGCCAGCAGCCAAGATGTCAACAGGGTGAACAATGAGCAGTTCTTC.